This is a list of T cell receptor beta chains from one sample in a study of CD8+ T cells in alopecia areata. Sequenced by immunoSEQ multiplex PCR; TCRdb stores in-frame clones only, minus some. The sample lists about 180,000 clones; about 66% were seen once. Sequences were derived from CD8+ T cells sorted from blood, sampled at week 0. Receptor source: a human donor with alopecia areata. The CDR3 runs from the conserved cysteine through the conserved F or W. Each record gives: D gene, J gene, clone size, V gene, CDR3 DNA, CDR3 protein. D genes are given only for firm matches. Part of the rows lack a size; the others show once, few, many or a class for expanded clones.

NA TRBJ1-2 NA TRBV7-9 TGTGCCAGCAGCGCAGGGAGTGGCTACACCTTC CASSAGSGYTF
NA TRBJ2-2 NA TRBV13 TGTGCCAGCAGCAGGGGACGGAACACCGGGGAGCTGTTTTTT CASSRGRNTGELFF
NA TRBJ1-5 few TRBV14 TGTGCCAGCAGCCACCACAATCAGCCCCAGCATTTT CASSHHNQPQHF
NA TRBJ1-2 few TRBV20-1 TGCAGTGTAGATGGCTACACCTTC CSVDGYTF
TRBD2 TRBJ2-1 NA TRBV27 TGTGCCAGCACAATTAGACTAGCGGGGACTAATGAGCAGTTCTTC CASTIRLAGTNEQFF
NA TRBJ1-2 few TRBV5-6 TGTGCCAGCAGCCCTGGCGCAGGAGCCATCCGGGGCTACACCTTC CASSPGAGAIRGYTF
NA TRBJ2-7 NA TRBV5-1 TGCGCCAGCAGCTTGGCCGCGGACAGCTCCTACGAGCAGTACTTC CASSLAADSSYEQYF
NA TRBJ1-2 NA TRBV20-1 TGCAGTGTTGAGGGGAGCTATGGCTACACCTTC CSVEGSYGYTF
NA TRBJ2-1 NA TRBV11-2 TGTGCCAGCAGCCCTGAAGGACTTGAGCAGTTCTTC CASSPEGLEQFF
NA TRBJ2-3 few TRBV7-2 TGTGCCGGAGGGATGGATACGCAGTATTTT CAGGMDTQYF
NA TRBJ2-6 once TRBV5-1 TGCGCCAGTAAGACCCGGCGGGACACTGGGGCCAACGTCCTGACTTTC CASKTRRDTGANVLTF
NA TRBJ2-5 NA TRBV29-1 TGCAGCGTTGACAAAAGAAGGGACCAGTACTTC CSVDKRRDQYF
NA TRBJ1-2 NA TRBV25-1 TGTGCCAGCAGTGAATTTCAGGGGGGCTACACCTTC CASSEFQGGYTF
NA TRBJ2-5 few TRBV29-1 TGCAGCGTTGGCGGGGCTGAGACCCAGTACTTC CSVGGAETQYF
NA TRBJ1-1 NA TRBV7-8 TGTGCCAGCAGCCCTCAGGTTCCTGAAGCTTTCTTT CASSPQVPEAFF
NA TRBJ2-3 NA TRBV30 TGTGCCTGGAGTGAGGGTCCAGATACGCAGTATTTT CAWSEGPDTQYF
NA TRBJ1-1 NA TRBV4-1 TGCGCCAGCAGCCCGGAGAGGGGATCAGAAGCTTTCTTT CASSPERGSEAFF
NA TRBJ1-2 NA TRBV30 TGCGGGCGGGGTACTAACTATGGCTACACCTTC CGRGTNYGYTF
NA TRBJ1-5 NA TRBV7-2 TGTGCCAGCAGCTTAGTAAGTGTTGAGCCCCAGCATTTT CASSLVSVEPQHF
NA TRBJ2-7 NA TRBV29-1 TGCAGCGTAAAACAGGGAGGGTACGAGCAGTACTTC CSVKQGGYEQYF
NA TRBJ2-3 NA TRBV4-1 TGCGCCAGCAGCAGGGGGCGGGGGAACACAGATACGCAGTATTTT CASSRGRGNTDTQYF
NA TRBJ2-7 NA TRBV19 TGTGCCAGCGCCGCGACGAAACACTCCTACGAGCAGTACTTC CASAATKHSYEQYF
NA TRBJ1-5 NA TRBV6-5 TGTGCCAGCAGTCTAAGGGGCAGAGAAAATCAGCCCCAGCATTTT CASSLRGRENQPQHF
NA TRBJ2-3 NA TRBV2 TGTGCCAGCGCCGGCTTAGACGGGGCCGTCATCGCAGATACGCAGTATTTT CASAGLDGAVIADTQYF
NA TRBJ1-2 NA TRBV9 TGTGCCAGCAGCGCCGACAGGACCGAAAACTATGGCTACACCTTC CASSADRTENYGYTF
NA TRBJ2-7 few TRBV5-1 TGCGCCAGCAGCAGAGGGACAGAGCAGTACTTC CASSRGTEQYF
NA TRBJ2-2 NA TRBV7-2 TGTGCCAGCAGCCAATTAGCGCGGCAGGGGAAGCTGTTTTTT CASSQLARQGKLFF
NA TRBJ2-3 NA TRBV7-9 TGTGCCAGCGGTAGAGGGTCTACAGATACGCAGTATTTT CASGRGSTDTQYF
TRBD2 TRBJ2-5 few TRBV5-5 TGTGCCAGCAGCCAACCTGGAGGGGACGCGGGGGAAGAGACCCAGTACTTC CASSQPGGDAGEETQYF
NA TRBJ2-7 few TRBV25-1 TGTGCCAGCAGTGAATCAAGGACCTACTCCTACGAGCAGTACTTC CASSESRTYSYEQYF
NA TRBJ2-3 NA TRBV30 TGTGCCTGGAGTGTACCCTGGTTAGAGGGAGATACGCAGTATTTT CAWSVPWLEGDTQYF
NA TRBJ2-2 NA TRBV13 TGTGCCATCCAAAGTTGGGGATCCGGGGAGCTGTTTTTT CAIQSWGSGELFF
TRBD1 TRBJ1-2 few TRBV7-2 TGTGCCAGCAGCTACACAGGGGTCTATGGCTACACCTTC CASSYTGVYGYTF
NA TRBJ2-7 few TRBV15 TGTGCCACCAGCATGAGGGCAGGAGGGAACGAGCAGTACTTC CATSMRAGGNEQYF
NA TRBJ2-2 NA TRBV30 TGTGCCTGGAGTTCAGGCCTTGGAGGGGAGCTGTTTTTT CAWSSGLGGELFF
NA TRBJ2-4 NA TRBV5-6 TGTGCCAGCAGCCTCCTCACCCTAAACATTCAGTACTTC CASSLLTLNIQYF
NA TRBJ1-2 NA TRBV25-1 TGTGCCAGCAGTGAAGGCAGACGTCTTGAAGGCTACACCTTC CASSEGRRLEGYTF
NA TRBJ2-7 few TRBV30 TGTGCCTGGAATCACGAGGGCTTCAACGAGCAGTACTTC CAWNHEGFNEQYF